These 32 T cell receptor beta chains share one sample of origin, sequenced in a study of T cell changes during pregnancy in multiple sclerosis. Assay used: immunoSEQ multiplex PCR; TCRdb lists only in-frame clones, some missing. Of 75,000 to 80,000 clones listed, approximately 92% are singletons. Sequences were derived from peripheral blood, sampled in the second trimester of pregnancy. These receptors all come from a female donor in good health, enrolled as a control in a pregnancy study.

The gene calls are TRBV18 and TRBJ2-3; 7 nucleotides agree with TRBD1. This CDR3 comprises 14 residues. J lost 4 bases, V lost 8 bases, and 9 bases had no gene match. The germline gives CDR1 KGHSH, CDR2 LQKENI. CDR3 coding DNA: TGTGCCAGCCTCCCAGACAGGGTCGCAGATACGCAGTATTTT. Its protein product is CASLPDRVADTQYF. Full variable domain (outside the CDR3, taken from reference TRBV18 and TRBJ2-3): NAGVMQNPRHLVRRRGQEARLRCSPMKGHSHVYWYRQLPEEGLKFMVYLQKENIIDESGMPKERFSAEFPKEGPSILRIQQVVRGDSAAYFCASLPDRVADTQYFGPGTRLTVL.

CDR3 residues: CARDRPRGYTF. The CDR3 region has the DNA TGTGCCCGGGACAGGCCGCGAGGCTACACCTTC. This sequence joins TRBV30 and TRBJ1-2, with 8 bases matching TRBD1. CDR1 is GTSNPN, CDR2 SVGIG, per germline (reference sequence). V lost 8 bases to trimming and J lost 8 bases; unmatched junction nucleotides: 7. The CDR3 has 11 residues.

In its sample, this clone was seen once. V and J are TRBV9 and TRBJ2-2; 16 nucleotides align to TRBD2. Trimming cost V 4 bases and J 10 bases; bases outside gene matches: 7. The CDR3 runs 16 residues. Per the germline V gene, CDR1 is SGDLS and CDR2 is YYNGEE. CDR3 nucleotide sequence: TGTGCCAGCAGCCGGGGGACTAGCGGGGGGGCCGAGGAGCTGTTTTTT. Its protein product is CASSRGTSGGAEELFF.

The chain joins TRBV18 to TRBJ1-2; D is perhaps TRBD1 (6 bases). Trimming cost V 3 bases and J 4 bases, with 18 bases left between them. CDR3 length: 16 residues. Germline lookup yields CDR1 KGHSH and CDR2 LQKENI. Here the CDR3 reads CASSPTREDRTYGYTF. The CDR3 DNA reads as TGTGCCAGCTCACCCACCCGCGAGGACAGAACCTATGGCTACACCTTC.

This clone came up a few times. Other DNA sequences within the sample encode an identical CDR3. This chain connects TRBV30 to TRBJ1-2; no definite D call. Germline V lookup: CDR1 GTSNPN, CDR2 SVGIG (reference sequence). V was shortened by 4 bases and J by 0 bases, with 3 bases between the two germline ends. The CDR3 has 11 residues. The CDR3 sequence is CAWTANYGYTF. The CDR3 DNA follows: TGTGCCTGGACAGCTAACTATGGCTACACCTTC.

V gene TRBV7-9 combines with J gene TRBJ2-3, with D tentatively TRBD1 (5 bases). The germline V gene has CDR1 SEHNR and CDR2 FQNEAQ (reference sequence). V lost 3 bases and J 2 bases, leaving 12 bases between the germline ends. CDR3 length: 15 residues. The CDR3 here is CASSFVGPNTDTQYF. CDR3 in DNA: TGTGCCAGCAGCTTTGTGGGGCCCAACACAGATACGCAGTATTTT.

V is TRBV4-1 and J is TRBJ1-6; TRBD1 matches at 8 bases. With V trimmed by 4 bases and J by 5 bases, 7 bases remained unmatched. The CDR3 is made up of 16 amino acids. Per germline, CDR1 MGHRA and CDR2 YSYEKL. The CDR3 region has the DNA TGCGCCAGCAGCCGATCCGGGACAGGCCATAATTCACCCCTCCACTTT. Translation gives CASSRSGTGHNSPLHF.

The chain combines TRBV14 with TRBJ1-2, with D maybe TRBD1 (6 bases). Trimming took 4 bases from V and 4 from J, leaving 13 bases between them. The CDR3 is made up of 14 amino acids. Per the germline V gene, CDR1 is SGHDN and CDR2 is FVKESK. CDR3 sequence (DNA): TGTGCCAGCAGCCCTTACAGGGTTACCTATGGCTACACCTTC. Amino acids: CASSPYRVTYGYTF.

The CDR3 protein is CAISHTSGGQETQYF. CDR3 sequence (DNA): TGTGCCATCAGTCACACCTCCGGGGGACAAGAGACCCAGTACTTC. The gene calls are TRBV10-3 and TRBJ2-5; a possible D gene is TRBD2 (6 bases). CDR1 is ENHRY and CDR2 is SYGVKD in the germline V gene. With 5 bases removed from V and 2 bases from J, the gap between germline ends came to 15 bases. The CDR3 contains 15 residues.

V is TRBV2 and J is TRBJ1-6; D gene unclear. The CDR3 runs to 15 residues. V gave up 7 bases and J gave up 0 bases, with 10 bases separating them. The germline gives CDR1 SNHLY, CDR2 FYNNEI. The CDR3 coding sequence is TGTGCCAGCAATCTGGGCAGCTCCTATAATTCACCCCTCCACTTT. Its protein product is CASNLGSSYNSPLHF.

The rearrangement uses TRBV19 and TRBJ2-5; tentatively, D is TRBD1 (6 bases). This CDR3 comprises 15 residues. CDR1 LNHDA and CDR2 SQIVND come from the germline V gene (reference sequence). Trimming took 3 bases from V and 1 from J, leaving 12 bases between them. The CDR3 region is CASSIGRTAQETQYF. The CDR3 DNA is TGTGCCAGTAGTATCGGAAGGACAGCCCAAGAGACCCAGTACTTC. Complete variable domain (other parts from reference TRBV19 and TRBJ2-5): DGGITQSPKYLFRKEGQNVTLSCEQNLNHDAMYWYRQDPGQGLRLIYYSQIVNDFQKGDIAEGYSVSREKKESFPLTVTSAQKNPTAFYLCASSIGRTAQETQYFGPGTRLLVL.

The rearrangement uses TRBV27 and TRBJ2-7, with D possibly being TRBD1 (5 bases). Trimming cost V 2 bases and J 3 bases, with 11 bases left between them. CDR1 MNHEY and CDR2 SMNVEV come from the germline V gene (reference sequence). The CDR3 loop spans 14 amino acids. The CDR3 is CASSLGRQSYEQYF. For the CDR3, the DNA is TGTGCCAGCAGTTTAGGACGACAGAGCTACGAGCAGTACTTC.

V usage is TRBV30 and J usage is TRBJ2-5; 8 nucleotides agree with TRBD2. Germline V gene lookup returns CDR1 GTSNPN and CDR2 SVGIG (reference sequence). CDR3 length: 13 residues. V was pared by 7 bases and J by 2 bases, with 6 bases of the junction left unmatched. The CDR3 region is CASARGAQETQYF. The CDR3 DNA is TGTGCCTCCGCGCGGGGGGCACAAGAGACCCAGTACTTC.

This rearrangement joins TRBV7-2 to TRBJ1-1; D may be TRBD1 (5 bases). The V end was cut by 4 bases, the J end by 2 bases, with 11 bases between. Germline V gene lookup returns CDR1 SGHTA and CDR2 FQGNSA. The CDR3 runs 14 residues. CDR3 in DNA: TGTGCCAGCAGCTCGGGACTGGCAAACACTGAAGCTTTCTTT. This sequence encodes CASSSGLANTEAFF.

This chain links TRBV30 with TRBJ2-5; D is perhaps TRBD2 (6 bases). The germline V gene has CDR1 GTSNPN and CDR2 SVGIG (reference sequence). This CDR3 region has 14 residues. V was clipped by 3 bases and J by 4 bases, with 15 bases between them. CDR3 bases: TGTGCCTGGAGCGCGCAGCGCGGGGCAGAGACCCAGTACTTC. Its translation: CAWSAQRGAETQYF.

The gene calls are TRBV6-6 and TRBJ2-7; 7 nucleotides match TRBD1. V trimming: 8 bases; J trimming: 0 bases; junction bases outside the gene matches: 7. CDR1 is MNHNY and CDR2 is SVGAGI in the germline V gene (reference sequence). This CDR3 has 14 residues. The CDR3: CASRKGQSSYEQYF. The CDR3 coding sequence is TGTGCCAGCCGAAAGGGACAGAGCTCCTACGAGCAGTACTTC.

The V call is TRBV27, the J call TRBJ2-7; D possibly corresponds to TRBD1 (5 bases). V was clipped by 3 bases and J by 2 bases, with 14 bases between them. Per the germline V gene, CDR1 is MNHEY and CDR2 is SMNVEV (reference sequence). The CDR3 spans 15 residues. The CDR3 DNA follows: TGTGCCAGCAGTTTCGACAGTTTTCGTACCTACGAGCAGTACTTC. It encodes CASSFDSFRTYEQYF.

J is TRBJ2-1 and V is TRBV7-2; TRBD2 agrees at 10 bases. Looked up from germline, CDR1 is SGHTA and CDR2 is FQGNSA. The V gene end was trimmed by 4 bases and the J gene end by 6 bases; junction bases not matched to a gene: 6. This CDR3 contains 15 residues. CDR3 sequence: CASSSAGGLGNEQFF. CDR3 nucleotide sequence: TGTGCCAGCAGCTCAGCGGGGGGGCTGGGCAATGAGCAGTTCTTC. Together with reference TRBV7-2 and TRBJ2-1, the CDR3 gives the full variable domain: GAGVSQSPSNKVTEKGKDVELRCDPISGHTALYWYRQSLGQGLEFLIYFQGNSAPDKSGLPSDRFSAERTGGSVSTLTIQRTQQEDSAVYLCASSSAGGLGNEQFFGPGTRLTVL.

In its sample, this clone was seen a few times. V gene TRBV19 combines with J gene TRBJ1-5; the D gene is possibly TRBD1 (5 bases). Germline V gene data show CDR1 as LNHDA and CDR2 as SQIVND (reference sequence). Deletions cut 3 bases from V and 0 bases from J, with 12 bases between. CDR3 length equals 16 residues. The CDR3 DNA is TGTGCCAGTAGTATGGGGGGACTGTATAGCAATCAGCCCCAGCATTTT. This codes for CASSMGGLYSNQPQHF.

Only one count was recorded for this clone. The V gene is TRBV7-2, the J gene TRBJ2-7; D gene uncertain. The CDR3 totals 12 residues. Germline values: CDR1 SGHTA, CDR2 FQGNSA. V lost 5 bases to trimming and J lost 2 bases, with 7 bases between them. The CDR3 sequence is CASSPFTYEQYF. CDR3 in DNA: TGTGCCAGCAGCCCTTTTACCTACGAGCAGTACTTC.

The chain links TRBV4-2 to TRBJ2-2; D not resolved. From germline, CDR1 is LGHNA and CDR2 YNFKEQ. V lost 0 bases, J lost 4 bases, and 9 bases lay in between. The CDR3 contains 15 residues. The CDR3 DNA reads as TGTGCCAGCAGCCAAGATTTCGGCGGCACCGGGGAGCTGTTTTTT. This sequence encodes CASSQDFGGTGELFF.

V is TRBV13 and J is TRBJ1-1; TRBD1 matches 9 bases. In germline, CDR1 is PRHDT, CDR2 FYEKMQ (reference sequence). The ends lost 6 bases at V and 5 bases at J; junction bases unmatched: 10. The CDR3 extends over 15 amino acids. CDR3 DNA sequence: TGTGCCAGCAGTCCATCCCGGGACAGGGAAACTGAAGCTTTCTTT. This encodes CASSPSRDRETEAFF.

The chain joins TRBV29-1 to TRBJ2-3; D uncertain. V lost 4 bases and J 1 base, leaving 12 bases between the germline ends. Germline V gene sequence: CDR1 SQVTM, CDR2 ANQGSEA. CDR3 length: 14 residues. Here the CDR3 DNA reads TGCAGCGTTGGCTGGCCCACAGGCACAGATACGCAGTATTTT. Residues: CSVGWPTGTDTQYF.

The chain has TRBV7-2 and TRBJ1-4, with 8 bases lining up with TRBD1. The V segment lost 3 bases and the J segment 0 bases; nucleotides outside the gene matches: 6. The length of the CDR3 is 17 residues. Per the germline V gene, CDR1 is SGHTA and CDR2 is FQGNSA. CDR3 in DNA: TGTGCCAGCAGCTTCCTGGGACAGGCCGCAACTAATGAAAAACTGTTTTTT. It specifies CASSFLGQAATNEKLFF.

The V call is TRBV19, the J call TRBJ1-1; D unclear. In germline, CDR1 is LNHDA, CDR2 SQIVND (reference sequence). The CDR3 is 13 residues long. V shed 4 bases and J shed 1 base, with 7 bases lying between them. Written as DNA, the CDR3 is TGTGCCAGTAGTACGACGGGGAACACTGAAGCTTTCTTT. It yields the protein CASSTTGNTEAFF.

The chain uses TRBV9 and TRBJ2-2; 7 bases line up with TRBD1. The CDR3 consists of 13 residues. V was clipped by 1 base and J by 7 bases; unmatched bases: 1. In germline, CDR1 is SGDLS, CDR2 YYNGEE. In DNA, the CDR3 is TGTGCCAGCAGCGTAAGGGACAGCGGGGAGCTGTTTTTT. Translation: CASSVRDSGELFF.

This clone was observed once. A read error may produce the germline difference seen at one junction end. The V and J genes are TRBV7-7 and TRBJ2-3; D is perhaps TRBD1 (6 bases). Germline values: CDR1 SSHAT, CDR2 FNYEAQ (reference sequence). The CDR3 has 14 residues. CDR3 residues: CASSQQGGTDTQYF. CDR3 DNA: TGTGCTAGCAGCCAACAGGGTGGCACAGATACGCAGTATTTT.

J is TRBJ1-2 and V is TRBV2; 9 bases are shared with TRBD1. CDR1 and CDR2 (germline): SNHLY, FYNNEI. The J segment lost 2 bases and the V segment lost 6 bases, leaving 10 bases of the junction unmatched. The CDR3 runs 16 residues. The CDR3 region is CASRPSGTGLNYGYTF. The CDR3 nucleotides read TGTGCCAGCAGACCTTCCGGGACAGGGTTGAACTATGGCTACACCTTC. Together with reference TRBV2 and TRBJ1-2, the CDR3 gives the full variable domain: EPEVTQTPSHQVTQMGQEVILRCVPISNHLYFYWYRQILGQKVEFLVSFYNNEISEKSEIFDDQFSVERPDGSNFTLKIRSTKLEDSAMYFCASRPSGTGLNYGYTFGSGTRLTVV.

This clone was seen just once. The chain couples TRBV19 to TRBJ1-6, with D maybe TRBD1 (6 bases). The CDR3 has 17 residues. The V gene's germline CDR1 is LNHDA and CDR2 SQIVND (reference sequence). Between the trimmed V and J ends, which lost 0 bases and 3 bases, there was a span of 12 bases. Here the CDR3 reads CASSIDWDTIYNSPLHF. CDR3 sequence (DNA): TGTGCCAGTAGTATAGATTGGGACACCATCTATAATTCACCCCTCCACTTT.

The genes are TRBV19 and TRBJ1-1; 7 nucleotides match TRBD1. V shed 7 bases and J 3 bases; nucleotides not matched to a gene: 8. Germline V CDR1 and CDR2: LNHDA, SQIVND (reference sequence). The CDR3 consists of 14 residues. CDR3 DNA: TGTGCCAGTATGGTAGGGGGCGCGTACACTGAAGCTTTCTTT. Translated, it gives CASMVGGAYTEAFF.

The V gene is TRBV9, the J gene TRBJ2-1; the D is unclear. This CDR3 spans 12 amino acids. Between the trimmed V and J ends, which lost 0 bases and 5 bases, there was a span of 3 bases. Germline V gene sequence: CDR1 SGDLS, CDR2 YYNGEE. CDR3 DNA: TGTGCCAGCAGCGTAGCTCACAATGAGCAGTTCTTC. Its translation is CASSVAHNEQFF.

To note about this clone: One end of the junction is discordant with germline, which a read error may explain. The rearrangement links TRBV6-1 to TRBJ1-6; TRBD1 matches 8 bases. This CDR3 contains 14 residues. The germline V gene has CDR1 MNHNS and CDR2 SASEGT. CDR3 residues: CASNEQGVGSPLHF. CDR3 nucleotide sequence: TGTGCCAGCAATGAACAGGGGGTAGGTTCACCCCTCCACTTT.